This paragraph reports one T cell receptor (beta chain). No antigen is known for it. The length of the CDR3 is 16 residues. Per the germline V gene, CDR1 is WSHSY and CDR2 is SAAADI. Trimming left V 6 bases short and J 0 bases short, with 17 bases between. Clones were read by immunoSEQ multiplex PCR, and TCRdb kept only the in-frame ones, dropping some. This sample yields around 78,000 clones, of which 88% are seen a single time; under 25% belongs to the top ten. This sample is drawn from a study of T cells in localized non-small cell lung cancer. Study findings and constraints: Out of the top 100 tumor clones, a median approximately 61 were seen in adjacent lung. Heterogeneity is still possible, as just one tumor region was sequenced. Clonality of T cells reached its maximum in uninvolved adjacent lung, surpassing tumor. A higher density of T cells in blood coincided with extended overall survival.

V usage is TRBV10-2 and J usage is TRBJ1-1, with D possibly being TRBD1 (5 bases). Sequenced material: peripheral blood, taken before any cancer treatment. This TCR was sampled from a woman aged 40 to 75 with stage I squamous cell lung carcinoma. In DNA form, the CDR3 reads TGCGCCAGCAGGTCAATCAGGGAACAGATGAACACTGAAGCTTTCTTT. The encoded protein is CASRSIREQMNTEAFF.